This T cell receptor (beta chain) originates from a study of T cells in Graves' hyperthyroidism and ophthalmopathy. Findings and limits, study-wide: Blood held most thyroid clonotypes expanded above 0.001 frequency.

RNA transcripts served as the template for amplifying TCR beta CDR3 regions. The TCR CDR3 was amplified in a first-round RT-PCR using the HTBI primer set. Each CDR3 protein is one row after TCRdb ran MiXCR on the multiplex PCR reads. The profile shows 500,000 to 750,000 distinct CDR3 sequences, approximately 15% of them singletons. This clonotype was detected a few times. Its antigen is currently unknown. Trimming removed 2 bases at V and 4 bases at J, with 12 bases between. The CDR3 is made up of 14 amino acids. From germline, CDR1 is MNHEY and CDR2 SVGAGI. Ophthalmopathy patients all had a Clinical Activity Score of at least 3, a NOSPECS grade of at least 4 and disease under 3 months old. Together with thyroid ultrasound, orbital computed tomography, serum thyroxine and TRAb, clinical symptoms were used for diagnoses.

The chain is built from TRBV6-5 and TRBJ2-7; D is perhaps TRBD1 (5 bases). The source is a young woman with Graves' ophthalmopathy. The sample comprised blood. In DNA form, the CDR3 reads TGTGCCAGCAGTTACGTGGCAGGGCTTTACGAGCAGTACTTC. Its translation is CASSYVAGLYEQYF.